This TCR beta chain was captured in a study of cytomegalovirus exposure and HLA in healthy donors. Findings and limits, study-wide: TCR beta sequences reportedly predicted most subjects' HLA-A and HLA-B alleles accurately. Most TCR sequences showed up rarely, but some public TCRs showed up in many donors. Reports indicated that the classifier achieved high specificity and sensitivity in diagnosing cytomegalovirus status.

To note about this clone: The target antigen is unknown.

Use of 60 Vbeta and 13 Jbeta primers characterized the PCR. The protocol was immunoSEQ multiplex PCR, while the TCRdb copy is restricted to in-frame clones and leaves out a portion. This specimen shows some 67,000 clones; the ten leading clones hold approximately 1.8%. The source material was PBMCs. The receptor was derived from a woman in her 30s in good health and CMV-seronegative.

The CDR3 region is CASSPSGTRSSYEQYF. The CDR3 nucleotides are TGTGCCAGCTCACCGTCAGGGACAAGAAGCTCCTACGAGCAGTACTTC. The chain combines TRBV18 with TRBJ2-7; D is perhaps TRBD1 (6 bases). Germline V gives CDR1 KGHSH, CDR2 LQKENI. V lost 3 bases, J lost 0 bases, and 15 bases lay in between. This CDR3 has 16 amino acids.